The 10 T cell receptor beta chains presented below share a single source sample, sequenced in a study of tumor and adjacent non-tumor tissue in lung cancer (dated by TCRdb to 2016 to 2018). Preparation of the library involved multiplex PCR. TCRdb names Illumina HiSeq 2500 as the instrument used. TCRbeta libraries were constructed through three rounds of nested PCR with primers (Table S4) according to protocols adapted from ARM-PCR. TCRdb reprocessed the public reads (quality trimming at Q25 with fastp, clone calling with MiXCR) and kept in-frame beta chains. Each CDR3 protein gets just one entry, which takes the most common genes and DNA from the rows behind it. The sample table contains under 150,000 distinct CDR3 sequences; only one count was recorded for 60% to 70% of them. The ten largest account for 15% to 20% of the sample. RNA was isolated from bulk unsorted tissue, and RNA quality was assessed with a NanoDrop ND-1000 and an Agilent 2100.

The sample consisted of lung tumor tissue. These receptors were collected from a man aged 60 to 69 with small cell lung cancer.

The chain employs TRBV20-1 and TRBJ1-1, with 8 bases lining up with TRBD1. This CDR3 is 13 amino acids long. Germline assignment: CDR1 DFQATT and CDR2 SNEGSKA (reference sequence). The J segment lost 10 bases and the V segment lost 7 bases, leaving 14 bases of the junction unmatched. CDR3 protein: CSVLGGQGAGAFF. DNA for the CDR3: TGCAGTGTCCTAGGCGGACAGGGCGCTGGAGCTTTCTTT.

Comment on this clonotype: At one of its ends the junction is not consistent with the germline gene, which may arise from a read error. The genes are TRBV20-1 and TRBJ2-7; weak D call: TRBD2 (5 bases). CDR1 and CDR2 from the germline V gene are DFQATT and SNEGSKA (reference sequence). This CDR3 has 16 amino acids. In DNA form, the CDR3 reads TGCAATGCTTCCCATCCGTCTAGCCTAAGGATGGGCGAACGGTACTTC. Translation gives CNASHPSSLRMGERYF.

This clonotype was seen a handful of times. The chain is built from TRBV5-6 and TRBJ2-1; D might be TRBD2 (6 bases). The CDR3 spans 15 residues. V was pared by 4 bases and J by 3 bases, with 14 bases between. Germline CDR1 SGHDT, CDR2 YYEEEE. The chain's CDR3 is CASSDRLDHYNEQFF. CDR3 nucleotides: TGTGCCAGCAGCGACAGACTAGATCACTACAATGAGCAGTTCTTC.

The chain employs TRBV6-2 or TRBV6-3 and TRBJ2-7; TRBD2 is a possible D gene (5 bases). In germline, CDR1 is MNHEY, CDR2 SVGEGT. The CDR3 runs to 15 residues. The CDR3 is CASSYGRLAATELYV. CDR3 DNA: TGTGCCAGCAGTTACGGGAGACTGGCGGCAACCGAGCTGTACGTC.

This clonotype came up once. A much larger clone differs from this one at a single base, so this may be a read error. The V gene is TRBV4-2, the J gene TRBJ1-1, with 8 bases that match TRBD1. Germline V gene sequence: CDR1 LGHNA, CDR2 YNFKEQ. The CDR3 covers 15 residues. CDR3 sequence reads: CTSSQPDREGAEAFF. CDR3 in DNA: TGTACCAGCAGCCAACCGGACAGGGAAGGGGCTGAAGCTTTCTTT.

DNA of the CDR3: TGCGCCAACAGGTCTGTACTAGCGGGAAACAATGAGCAGTTCTTC. The encoded protein is CANRSVLAGNNEQFF. The gene calls are TRBV4-1 and TRBJ2-1; 10 nucleotides agree with TRBD2. The CDR3 has 15 residues. Germline CDR1 reads MGHRA; CDR2 reads YSYEKL. V shed 10 bases, J shed 5 bases, and the junction held 11 bases outside the gene matches.

This clonotype has only one observation. The J gene is TRBJ1-6, the V gene TRBV30, with unresolved D. This CDR3 contains 11 residues. Trimming removed 1 base from V and 5 bases from J, with 0 bases in between. Germline V CDR1 and CDR2: GTSNPN, SVGIG (reference sequence). The CDR3 DNA sequence: TGTGCCTGGAGTGATAATTCACCCCTCCACTTT. Translated, it gives CAWSDNSPLHF.

J is TRBJ2-1 and V is TRBV5-1, with 12 bases that match TRBD2. J gave up 12 bases and V 0 bases, and 10 bases lay outside the gene matches. CDR1 is SGHRS, CDR2 YFSETQ, per germline. CDR3 length: 16 residues. The CDR3 is CASSLGLTSGSGGQFF. CDR3 nucleotides: TGCGCCAGCAGCTTGGGGTTGACTAGCGGGAGCGGTGGGCAGTTCTTC.

This clonotype was found many times. This chain links TRBV29-1 with TRBJ1-1; a weak D match, TRBD1 (5 bases). This CDR3 region has 11 residues. Per germline, CDR1 SQVTM and CDR2 ANQGSEA. The DNA of the CDR3 is TGCGGGGGGGATTTTGACACTGAAGCTTTCTTT. Its translation is CGGDFDTEAFF.

This clonotype was found once. The chain joins TRBV6-6 to TRBJ2-2; perhaps TRBD1 as D (5 bases). The CDR3 runs to 15 residues. The V gene lost 8 bases and the J gene lost 8 bases, with 21 bases spanning the gap. Per germline, CDR1 MNHNY and CDR2 SVGAGI (reference sequence). The chain's CDR3 is CASRGVGPRTGELFF. The CDR3 DNA sequence: TGTGCCAGCCGCGGCGTGGGTCCGAGGACAGGGGAGCTGTTTTTT.